This T cell receptor (beta chain) was captured by sequencing in a study of T-cell reconstitution after alpha-beta-depleted transplantation in children. The authors prepared the TCRbeta library with unique molecular identifiers. MiXCR, applied by TCRdb to the PCR reads, yields one record per CDR3 protein. The sample has approximately 510,000 distinct CDR3 sequences; 15% to 20% are singletons. This clonotype was found a few times. V was clipped by 4 bases and J by 2 bases; unmatched bases: 6. The CDR3 has 16 amino acids. The germline V gene encodes CDR1 PRHDT and CDR2 FYEKMQ (reference sequence). This specimen was PBMCs from the stem cell graft donor, taken from the stem cell graft. The sequence derives from a human donor who donated a stem cell graft to a child with acute lymphoblastic leukemia. V usage is TRBV13 and J usage is TRBJ2-7; 12 positions agree with TRBD2. CDR3 DNA: TGTGCCAGCAGCTCCGAAGGACTAGCGGGACCCTACGAGCAGTACTTC. This sequence encodes CASSSEGLAGPYEQYF.